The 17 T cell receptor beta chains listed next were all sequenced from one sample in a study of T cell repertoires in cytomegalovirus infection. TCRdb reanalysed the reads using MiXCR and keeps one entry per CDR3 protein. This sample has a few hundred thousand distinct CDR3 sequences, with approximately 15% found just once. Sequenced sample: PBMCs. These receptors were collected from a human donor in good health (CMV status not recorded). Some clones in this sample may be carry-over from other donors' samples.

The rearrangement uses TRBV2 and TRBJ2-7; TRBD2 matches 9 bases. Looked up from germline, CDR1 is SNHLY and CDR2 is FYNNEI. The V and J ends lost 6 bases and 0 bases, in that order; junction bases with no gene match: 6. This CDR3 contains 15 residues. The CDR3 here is CASRITSGYSYEQYF. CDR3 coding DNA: TGTGCCAGCAGAATAACTAGCGGGTACTCCTACGAGCAGTACTTC.

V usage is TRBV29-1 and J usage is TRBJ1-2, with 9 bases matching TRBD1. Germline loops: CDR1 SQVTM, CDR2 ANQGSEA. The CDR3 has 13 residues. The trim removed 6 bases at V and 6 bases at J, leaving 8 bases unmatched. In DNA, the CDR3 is TGCAGCGTCGATAACAGGGGGCTTGATGGCTACACCTTC. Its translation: CSVDNRGLDGYTF.

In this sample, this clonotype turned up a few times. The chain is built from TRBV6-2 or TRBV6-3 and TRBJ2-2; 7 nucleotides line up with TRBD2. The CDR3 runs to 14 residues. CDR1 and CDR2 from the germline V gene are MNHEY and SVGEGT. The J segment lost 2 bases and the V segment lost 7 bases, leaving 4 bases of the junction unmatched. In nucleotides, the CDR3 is TGTGCCAGCATTGGGACTATCAACACCGGGGAGCTGTTTTTT. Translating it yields CASIGTINTGELFF.

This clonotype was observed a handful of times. CDR3 coding DNA: TGCAGCGTTGACTCCTCAGGGGGCGCTTATGGCTACACCTTC. Protein product: CSVDSSGGAYGYTF. This sequence joins TRBV29-1 and TRBJ1-2; 8 bases align to TRBD1. Germline V CDR1 and CDR2: SQVTM, ANQGSEA. Germline trimming cut 3 bases from V and 5 bases from J; bases unmatched to any gene: 8. The CDR3 sequence is 14 residues long.

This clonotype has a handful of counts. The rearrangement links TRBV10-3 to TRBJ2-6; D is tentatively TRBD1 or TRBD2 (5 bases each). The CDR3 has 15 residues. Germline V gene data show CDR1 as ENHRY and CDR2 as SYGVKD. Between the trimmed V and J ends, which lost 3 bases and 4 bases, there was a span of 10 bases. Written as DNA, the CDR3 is TGTGCCATCAGTGAATTAGGGGACGGGGCCAACGTCCTGACTTTC. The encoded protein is CAISELGDGANVLTF.

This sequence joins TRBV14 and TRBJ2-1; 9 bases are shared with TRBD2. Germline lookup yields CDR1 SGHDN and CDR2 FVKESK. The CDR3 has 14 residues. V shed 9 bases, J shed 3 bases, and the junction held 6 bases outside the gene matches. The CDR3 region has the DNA TGTGCCAGTAAGCTAGCGGGACGCTACAATGAGCAGTTCTTC. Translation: CASKLAGRYNEQFF.

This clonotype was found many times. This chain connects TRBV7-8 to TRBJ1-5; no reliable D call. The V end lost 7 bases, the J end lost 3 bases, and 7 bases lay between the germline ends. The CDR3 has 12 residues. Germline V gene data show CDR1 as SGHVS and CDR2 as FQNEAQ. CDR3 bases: TGTGCCAGCAACCTTCCCAATCAGCCCCAGCATTTT. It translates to CASNLPNQPQHF.

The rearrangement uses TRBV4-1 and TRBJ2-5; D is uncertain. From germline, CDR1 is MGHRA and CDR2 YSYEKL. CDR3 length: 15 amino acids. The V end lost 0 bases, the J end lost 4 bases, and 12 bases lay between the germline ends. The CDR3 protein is CASSQDSAAPETQYF. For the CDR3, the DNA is TGCGCCAGCAGCCAAGATAGTGCAGCACCAGAGACCCAGTACTTC.

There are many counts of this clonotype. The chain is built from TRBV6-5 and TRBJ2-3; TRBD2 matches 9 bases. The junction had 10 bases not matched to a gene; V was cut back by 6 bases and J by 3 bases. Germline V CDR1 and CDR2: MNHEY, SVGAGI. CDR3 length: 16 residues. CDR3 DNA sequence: TGTGCCAGCAGCCGTACGGCGGGAGGGCCTACAGATACGCAGTATTTT. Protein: CASSRTAGGPTDTQYF.

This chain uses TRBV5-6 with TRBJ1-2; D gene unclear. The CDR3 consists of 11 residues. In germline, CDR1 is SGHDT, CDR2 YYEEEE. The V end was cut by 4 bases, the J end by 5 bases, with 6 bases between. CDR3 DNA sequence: TGTGCCAGCAGCGGCCGGTATGGCTACACCTTC. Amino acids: CASSGRYGYTF.

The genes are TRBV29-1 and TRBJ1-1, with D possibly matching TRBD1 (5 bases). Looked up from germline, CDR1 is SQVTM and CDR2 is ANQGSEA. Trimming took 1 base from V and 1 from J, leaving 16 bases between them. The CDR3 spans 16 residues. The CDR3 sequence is CSVEGSRAGWNTEAFF. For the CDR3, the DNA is TGCAGCGTTGAAGGGTCCAGGGCGGGTTGGAACACTGAAGCTTTCTTT.

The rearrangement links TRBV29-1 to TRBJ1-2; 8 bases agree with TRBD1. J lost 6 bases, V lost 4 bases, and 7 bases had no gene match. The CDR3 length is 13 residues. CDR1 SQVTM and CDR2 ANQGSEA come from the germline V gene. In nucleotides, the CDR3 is TGCAGCGTTGGTTACAGGGGGAATGATGGCTACACCTTC. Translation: CSVGYRGNDGYTF.

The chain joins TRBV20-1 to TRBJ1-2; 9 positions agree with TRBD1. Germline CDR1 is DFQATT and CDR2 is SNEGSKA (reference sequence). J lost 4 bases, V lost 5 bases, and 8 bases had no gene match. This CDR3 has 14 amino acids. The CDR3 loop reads CSASLTGGFYGYTF. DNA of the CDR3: TGCAGTGCTTCCCTTACAGGGGGCTTCTATGGCTACACCTTC.

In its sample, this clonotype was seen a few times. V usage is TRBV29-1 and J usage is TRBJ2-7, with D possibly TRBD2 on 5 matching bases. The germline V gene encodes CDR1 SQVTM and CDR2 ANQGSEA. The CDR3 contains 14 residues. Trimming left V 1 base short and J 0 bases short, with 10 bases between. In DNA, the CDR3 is TGCAGCGTTGAAGGGGAAGGGAGCTCCTACGAGCAGTACTTC. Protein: CSVEGEGSSYEQYF.

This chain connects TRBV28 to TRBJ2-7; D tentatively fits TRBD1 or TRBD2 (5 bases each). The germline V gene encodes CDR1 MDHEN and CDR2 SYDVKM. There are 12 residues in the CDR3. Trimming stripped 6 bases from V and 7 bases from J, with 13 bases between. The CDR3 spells CASSTGPREQYF. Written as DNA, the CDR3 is TGTGCCAGCAGCACGGGACCGAGGGAGCAGTACTTC.

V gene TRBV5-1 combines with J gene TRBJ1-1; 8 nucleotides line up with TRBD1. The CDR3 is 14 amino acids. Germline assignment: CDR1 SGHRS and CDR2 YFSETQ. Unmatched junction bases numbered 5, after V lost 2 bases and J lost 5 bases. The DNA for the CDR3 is TGCGCCAGCAGCTTACAGGGGGGGGTTACTGAAGCTTTCTTT. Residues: CASSLQGGVTEAFF.

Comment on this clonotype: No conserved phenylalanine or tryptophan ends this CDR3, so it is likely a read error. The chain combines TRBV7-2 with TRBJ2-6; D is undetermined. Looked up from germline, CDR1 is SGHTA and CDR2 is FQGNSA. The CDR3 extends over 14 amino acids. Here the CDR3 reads CASSLPWGANVLTY. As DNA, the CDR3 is TGTGCGAGCAGCTTACCATGGGGGGCCAACGTCCTGACTTAC.